A single TCR beta chain is shown here with its context. These data originate in a study of CD8+ T cells in alopecia areata. Study details: Severity of treated patients was scored by affected scalp percentage.

cDNA prepared by RNA extraction and subsequent reverse transcription served as the template for sequencing. The assay was immunoSEQ multiplex PCR, and TCRdb's table has in-frame clones only and misses some. The sample consists of about 97,000 clones, around 60% of them appearing once. Treatment given: oral pan-JAK inhibitor, 5-10 mg twice daily. The CDR3 length is 13 residues. J gave up 4 bases and V 3 bases, and 2 bases lay outside the gene matches. The germline gives CDR1 SNHLY, CDR2 FYNNEI. This sequence originates from a human donor with alopecia areata. J is TRBJ1-1 and V is TRBV2, with TRBD1 matching over 7 bases. Here the sequenced sample was CD8+ T cells sorted from blood, taken at approximately week 60, from a patient treated with tofacitinib. Written as DNA, the CDR3 is TGTGCCAGCAGTGATCAGGGGGTCACTGAAGCTTTCTTT. Translation gives CASSDQGVTEAFF.